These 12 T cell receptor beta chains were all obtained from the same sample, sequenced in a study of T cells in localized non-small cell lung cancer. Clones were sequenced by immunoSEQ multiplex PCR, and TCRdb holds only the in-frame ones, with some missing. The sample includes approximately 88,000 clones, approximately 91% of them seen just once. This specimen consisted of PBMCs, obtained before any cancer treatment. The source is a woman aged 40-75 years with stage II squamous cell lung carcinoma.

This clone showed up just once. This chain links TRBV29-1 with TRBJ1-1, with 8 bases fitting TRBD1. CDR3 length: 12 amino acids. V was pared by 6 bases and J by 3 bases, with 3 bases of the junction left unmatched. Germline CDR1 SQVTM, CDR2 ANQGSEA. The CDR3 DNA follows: TGCAGCGTCTGGACAGGGCACACTGAAGCTTTCTTT. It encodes CSVWTGHTEAFF.

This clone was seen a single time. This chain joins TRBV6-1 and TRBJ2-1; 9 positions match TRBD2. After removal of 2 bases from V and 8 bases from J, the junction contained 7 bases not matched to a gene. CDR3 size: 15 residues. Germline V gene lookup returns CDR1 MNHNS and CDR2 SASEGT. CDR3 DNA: TGTGCCAGCAGTGAAAGCCCTAGCGGGATCCATGAGCAGTTCTTC. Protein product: CASSESPSGIHEQFF.

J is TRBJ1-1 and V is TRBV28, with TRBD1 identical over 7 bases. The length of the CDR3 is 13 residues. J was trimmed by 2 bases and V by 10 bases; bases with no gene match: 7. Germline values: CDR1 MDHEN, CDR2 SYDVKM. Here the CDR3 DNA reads TGTGCCAATTCGGACAGGAAAAACACTGAAGCTTTCTTT. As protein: CANSDRKNTEAFF.

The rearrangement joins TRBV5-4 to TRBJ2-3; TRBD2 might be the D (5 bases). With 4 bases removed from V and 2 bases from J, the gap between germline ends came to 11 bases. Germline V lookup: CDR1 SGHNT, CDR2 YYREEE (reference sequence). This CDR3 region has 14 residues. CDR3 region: CASSLGLLTDTQYF. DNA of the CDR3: TGTGCCAGCAGCCTTGGACTCCTCACAGATACGCAGTATTTT.

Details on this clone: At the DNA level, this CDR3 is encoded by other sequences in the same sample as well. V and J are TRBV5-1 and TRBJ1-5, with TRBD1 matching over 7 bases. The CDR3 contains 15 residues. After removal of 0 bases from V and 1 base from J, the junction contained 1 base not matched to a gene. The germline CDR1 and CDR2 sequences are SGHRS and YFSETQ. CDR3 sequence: CASSLAGGSNQPQHF. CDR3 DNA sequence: TGCGCCAGCAGCTTGGCAGGGGGGAGCAATCAGCCCCAGCATTTT.

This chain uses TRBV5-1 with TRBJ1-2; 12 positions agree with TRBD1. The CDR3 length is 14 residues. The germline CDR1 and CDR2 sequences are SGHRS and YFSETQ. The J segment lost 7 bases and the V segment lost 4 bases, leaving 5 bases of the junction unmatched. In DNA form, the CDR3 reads TGCGCCAGCAGCGGGGGACAGGGGGCTTTTGGCTACACCTTC. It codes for CASSGGQGAFGYTF.

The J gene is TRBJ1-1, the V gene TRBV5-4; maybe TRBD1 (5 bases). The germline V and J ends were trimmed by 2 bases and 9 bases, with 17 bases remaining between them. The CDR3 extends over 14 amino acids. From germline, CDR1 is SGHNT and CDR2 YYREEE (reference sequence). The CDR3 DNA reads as TGTGCCAGCAGCTTTCAGGGTGGGTTGTACCAAGCTTTCTTT. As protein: CASSFQGGLYQAFF.

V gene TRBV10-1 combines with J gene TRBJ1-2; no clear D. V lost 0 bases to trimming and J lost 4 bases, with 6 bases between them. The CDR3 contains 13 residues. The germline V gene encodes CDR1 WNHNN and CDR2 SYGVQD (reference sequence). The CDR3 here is CASSESPTYGYTF. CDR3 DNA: TGCGCCAGCAGTGAGTCCCCCACCTATGGCTACACCTTC.

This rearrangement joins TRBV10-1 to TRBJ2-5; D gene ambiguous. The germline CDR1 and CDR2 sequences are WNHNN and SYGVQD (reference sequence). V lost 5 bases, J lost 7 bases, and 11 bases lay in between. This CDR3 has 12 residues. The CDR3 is CASSNDARTQYF. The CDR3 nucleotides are TGCGCCAGCAGTAACGACGCGAGGACCCAGTACTTC.

The CDR3 nucleotides read TGTGCCAGCAGCTTGGCCGGACAGGGCTACAATGAGCAGTTCTTC. It encodes CASSLAGQGYNEQFF. V gene TRBV5-8 combines with J gene TRBJ2-1; 8 bases align to TRBD1. Germline assignment: CDR1 SGHTS and CDR2 YDEGEE. After removal of 0 bases from V and 3 bases from J, the junction contained 2 bases not matched to a gene. The CDR3 consists of 15 residues.

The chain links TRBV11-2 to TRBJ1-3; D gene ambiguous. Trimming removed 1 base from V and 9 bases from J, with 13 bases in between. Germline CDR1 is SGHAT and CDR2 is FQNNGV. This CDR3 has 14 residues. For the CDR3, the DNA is TGTGCCAGCAGCTTAGGGTGGCCGGCGGGCACCATATATTTT. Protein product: CASSLGWPAGTIYF.

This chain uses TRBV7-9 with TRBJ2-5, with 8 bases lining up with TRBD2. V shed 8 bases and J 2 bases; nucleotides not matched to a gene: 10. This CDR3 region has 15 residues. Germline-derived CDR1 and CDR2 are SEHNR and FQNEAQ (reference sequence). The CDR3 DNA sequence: TGTGCCAGCGTTAGCGCGGGGGGCCGGCAAGAGACCCAGTACTTC. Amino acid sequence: CASVSAGGRQETQYF.